The 11 T cell receptor beta chains below all came from one sample that was sequenced in a study of Ad26.COV2.S vaccination and SARS-CoV-2 variants (dated by TCRdb to about 2021). Library preparation employed the immunoSEQ multiplex PCR assay. The immuneACCESS repertoire file appears here via TCRdb, limited to in-frame rearrangements. These files lack a portion of the clones; in checked studies, under half of the deficit traces to unresolved V genes, and the cause of the others is not known. Counted in this sample were about 350,000 clones; 65% to 90% of them appeared once. Around a tenth of the sample is in the top ten clones. Explained via the paper, the treatment or condition label denotes: roughly 19 received Ad26.COV2.S at low or high dose, single or two shots; about 5 received placebo; per-sample allocation not given. For vaccine and placebo recipients, the sequenced repertoires came from samples collected on day 63 after the first injection.

This sample comprised peripheral blood, obtained in a trial of Ad26.COV2.S vaccine versus placebo. The receptors were sampled from a person aged 18-60 years who received the Ad26.COV2.S COVID-19 vaccine or a placebo.

The CDR3 spells CASSDVLLSAFF. CDR3 coding DNA: TGTGCCAGCAGCGACGTCCTTCTGAGCGCTTTCTTT. The chain joins TRBV11-2 to TRBJ1-1, with D unresolved. V lost 5 bases, J lost 11 bases, and 15 bases lay in between. CDR1 and CDR2 from the germline V gene are SGHAT and FQNNGV. CDR3 size: 12 residues.

The V and J genes are TRBV4-2 and TRBJ1-4; no clear D. V gave up 0 bases and J gave up 0 bases, with 8 bases separating them. Germline CDR1 is LGHNA and CDR2 is YNFKEQ. The CDR3 is 16 amino acids. CDR3 sequence: CASSQDQAATNEKLFF. CDR3 coding DNA: TGTGCCAGCAGCCAAGATCAGGCCGCAACTAATGAAAAACTGTTTTTT.

The chain employs TRBV6-1 and TRBJ2-7; the D gene could be TRBD1 or TRBD2 (5 bases each). This CDR3 contains 15 residues. Germline V CDR1 and CDR2: MNHNS, SASEGT. With 0 bases removed from V and 3 bases from J, the gap between germline ends came to 12 bases. The CDR3 sequence is CASSEASGSRYEQYF. As DNA, the CDR3 is TGTGCCAGCAGTGAAGCATCAGGGAGTCGCTACGAGCAGTACTTC.

The CDR3 reads CASSLSGIRHGYTF. Here the CDR3 DNA reads TGTGCCAGCAGTTTATCTGGGATCAGGCATGGCTACACCTTC. The genes are TRBV27 and TRBJ1-2; D remains unclear. The germline V gene encodes CDR1 MNHEY and CDR2 SMNVEV (reference sequence). V lost 0 bases, J lost 6 bases, and 11 bases lay in between. The CDR3 extends over 14 amino acids.

The chain carries TRBV3-1 (or the pseudogene TRBV3-2) and TRBJ2-7; D ambiguous. V was trimmed by 1 base and J by 7 bases, leaving 8 bases between them. The CDR3 is made up of 12 amino acids. The germline V gene has CDR1 LGHDT and CDR2 YNNKEL (reference sequence). For the CDR3, the DNA is TGTGCCAGCAGCCAAGGGTGGGGAGAGCAGTACTTC. It encodes CASSQGWGEQYF.

The CDR3 loop reads CASSLDGAGGYEQYF. The CDR3 nucleotides read TGTGCCAGCAGCTTGGATGGGGCAGGGGGCTACGAGCAGTACTTC. The chain links TRBV5-4 to TRBJ2-7, with 7 bases matching TRBD1. J gave up 3 bases and V 0 bases, and 6 bases lay outside the gene matches. The CDR3 is 15 amino acids. CDR1 and CDR2 (germline): SGHNT, YYREEE (reference sequence).

The chain combines TRBV14 with TRBJ2-1; perhaps TRBD2 as D (5 bases). Germline lookup yields CDR1 SGHDN and CDR2 FVKESK. Trimming left V 1 base short and J 7 bases short, with 11 bases between. The CDR3 is 14 amino acids. The CDR3: CASSQVAGGNEQFF. The CDR3 DNA reads as TGTGCCAGCAGCCAAGTTGCCGGCGGGAATGAGCAGTTCTTC.

In DNA, the CDR3 is TGTGCCAGCAGCCCCCCAACGTTATACAATGAGCAGTTCTTC. Translation: CASSPPTLYNEQFF. The rearrangement joins TRBV7-2 to TRBJ2-1; D not certain. Germline V gene data show CDR1 as SGHTA and CDR2 as FQGNSA. V lost 5 bases and J lost 4, with 12 bases in between. This CDR3 comprises 14 residues.

CDR3 nucleotides: TGTGCCAGCAGTTCCCAGACAGGGATTAATGAAAAACTGTTTTTT. This encodes CASSSQTGINEKLFF. This chain connects TRBV27 to TRBJ1-4; 7 bases match TRBD1. The germline gives CDR1 MNHEY, CDR2 SMNVEV (reference sequence). J gave up 4 bases and V 4 bases, and 6 bases lay outside the gene matches. The CDR3 consists of 15 residues. Supplemented by reference TRBV27 and TRBJ1-4, the full variable domain reads EAQVTQNPRYLITVTGKKLTVTCSQNMNHEYMSWYRQDPGLGLRQIYYSMNVEVTDKGDVPEGYKVSRKEKRNFPLILESPSPNQTSLYFCASSSQTGINEKLFFGSGTQLSVL.

The chain has TRBV4-2 and TRBJ1-5; weak D call: TRBD1 (6 bases). Trimming removed 4 bases at V and 7 bases at J, with 14 bases between. Germline V CDR1 and CDR2: LGHNA, YNFKEQ. CDR3 size: 14 residues. The CDR3 sequence: CASSLGTIQQPQHF. The CDR3 DNA is TGTGCCAGCAGCCTGGGGACAATTCAACAGCCCCAGCATTTT.

The V and J genes are TRBV19 and TRBJ1-6, with 9 bases lining up with TRBD1. Per the germline V gene, CDR1 is LNHDA and CDR2 is SQIVND (reference sequence). The CDR3 extends over 16 amino acids. V lost 5 bases to trimming and J lost 3 bases; unmatched junction nucleotides: 5. The CDR3 reads CASSPRDRVYNSPLHF. CDR3 DNA: TGTGCCAGTAGTCCCCGGGACAGGGTCTATAATTCACCCCTCCACTTT. The variable domain in full, completed from reference TRBV19 and TRBJ1-6, reads DGGITQSPKYLFRKEGQNVTLSCEQNLNHDAMYWYRQDPGQGLRLIYYSQIVNDFQKGDIAEGYSVSREKKESFPLTVTSAQKNPTAFYLCASSPRDRVYNSPLHFGNGTRLTVT.